A single sample is the source of the 3 T cell receptor beta chains below, sequenced in a study of identical twins. Each CDR3 protein is one row after TCRdb ran MiXCR on the 5' RACE reads. The data contain some 560,000 distinct CDR3 sequences, roughly 9.5% of them singletons. The same data also contributed to another study, on yellow fever vaccine responses in identical twins.

Sequencing was performed on PBMCs. Source of these receptors: a woman between 18 and 29 years old in good health.

In this sample, this clonotype turned up many times. This chain connects TRBV20-1 to TRBJ2-5; 8 nucleotides align to TRBD1. Germline V lookup: CDR1 DFQATT, CDR2 SNEGSKA (reference sequence). The CDR3 contains 13 residues. The CDR3 loop reads CSARGQGQETQYF. CDR3 sequence (DNA): TGCAGCGCCCGAGGACAGGGCCAGGAGACCCAGTACTTC.

This clonotype has a handful of counts. The chain is built from TRBV5-1 and TRBJ2-5; TRBD1 might be the D (8 bases). CDR3 length: 15 amino acids. Between the trimmed V and J ends, which lost 3 bases and 5 bases, there was a span of 17 bases. Per germline, CDR1 SGHRS and CDR2 YFSETQ. CDR3 sequence (DNA): TGCGCCAGCAGCTCAACGACAGGGGAGGGGGAGACCCAGTACTTC. This codes for CASSSTTGEGETQYF. Looking up the rest from reference TRBV5-1 and TRBJ2-5 gives the full variable domain: KAGVTQTPRYLIKTRGQQVTLSCSPISGHRSVSWYQQTPGQGLQFLFEYFSETQRNKGNFPGRFSGRQFSNSRSEMNVSTLELGDSALYLCASSSTTGEGETQYFGPGTRLLVL.

Many counts were recorded for this clonotype. J is TRBJ1-6 and V is TRBV6-1, with 11 bases that match TRBD1. The CDR3 runs 16 residues. Unmatched junction bases numbered 2, after V lost 0 bases and J lost 7 bases. Germline V gene sequence: CDR1 MNHNS, CDR2 SASEGT. The CDR3 nucleotides read TGTGCCAGCAGTGAAGCCGGGACAGGGGGAAATTCACCCCTCCACTTT. Protein product: CASSEAGTGGNSPLHF.